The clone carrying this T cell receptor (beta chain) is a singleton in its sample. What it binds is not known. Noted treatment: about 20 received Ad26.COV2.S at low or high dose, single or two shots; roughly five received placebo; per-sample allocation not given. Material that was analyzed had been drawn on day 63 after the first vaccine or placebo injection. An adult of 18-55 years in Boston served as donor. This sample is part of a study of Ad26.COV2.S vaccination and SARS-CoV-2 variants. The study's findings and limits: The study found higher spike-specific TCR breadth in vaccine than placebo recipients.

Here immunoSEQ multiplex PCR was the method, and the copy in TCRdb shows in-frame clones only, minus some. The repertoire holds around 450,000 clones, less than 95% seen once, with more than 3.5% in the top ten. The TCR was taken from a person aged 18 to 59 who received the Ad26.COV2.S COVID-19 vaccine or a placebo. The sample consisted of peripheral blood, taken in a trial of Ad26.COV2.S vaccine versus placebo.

CDR3 in amino acids: CASSLRIVVPNTGELFF. The CDR3 DNA reads as TGTGCCAGCAGCCTGAGGATCGTGGTTCCTAACACCGGGGAGCTGTTTTTT. J is TRBJ2-2 and V is TRBV5-5; the D is unclear. Per germline, CDR1 SGHKS and CDR2 YYEKEE (reference sequence). Trimming took off 4 bases at V and 2 bases at J, with 18 bases between the two ends. CDR3 length equals 17 residues. The whole variable domain, filled in from reference TRBV5-5 and TRBJ2-2, reads DAGVTQSPTHLIKTRGQQVTLRCSPISGHKSVSWYQQVLGQGPQFIFQYYEKEERGRGNFPDRFSARQFPNYSSELNVNALLLGDSALYLCASSLRIVVPNTGELFFGEGSRLTVL.